Listed below are T cell receptor beta chains from one sample, sequenced in a study of Graves' ophthalmopathy and Graves' hyperthyroidism. One entry per CDR3 protein, called by TCRdb with MiXCR from the multiplex PCR reads. This table has 300,000 to 400,000 distinct CDR3 sequences, about a sixth appearing once. Sequences were obtained from peripheral blood. These receptors were taken from an adult woman with stable Graves' hyperthyroidism. Both conserved end residues are part of each CDR3. Each record gives: J gene, V gene, D gene, clone size, CDR3 protein, CDR3 DNA. D genes are given only for firm matches. Rows may omit the clone size; those that give it use once, few, many or a size class.

J: TRBJ1-2; V: TRBV12-3/TRBV12-4; D: TRBD1; size: many; CDR3: CASSFMFGTDNYGYTF; DNA: TGTGCCAGCAGTTTTATGTTCGGGACAGACAACTATGGCTACACCTTC
J: TRBJ2-2; V: TRBV12-5; D: .; size: many; CDR3: CASGLVLGSTGELFF; DNA: TGTGCTAGTGGTTTGGTACTGGGGAGCACCGGGGAGCTGTTTTTT
J: TRBJ2-7; V: TRBV6-5; D: TRBD2; size: many; CDR3: CASTNEREASYEQYF; DNA: TGTGCCAGCACCAACGAGCGGGAGGCCTCCTACGAGCAGTACTTC
J: TRBJ1-2; V: TRBV27; D: .; size: many; CDR3: CASKGERGPYNYGYTF; DNA: TGTGCCAGCAAGGGGGAAAGGGGACCTTATAACTATGGCTACACCTTC
J: TRBJ2-5; V: TRBV11-1; D: TRBD2; size: .; CDR3: CASSFATSGRISPGTQYF; DNA: TGTGCCAGCAGCTTTGCTACTAGCGGGAGGATTTCTCCGGGGACCCAGTACTTC
J: TRBJ2-3; V: TRBV12-3/TRBV12-4; D: TRBD2; size: few; CDR3: CASTDGAGGPSDTQYF; DNA: TGTGCCAGCACCGACGGAGCGGGAGGGCCGTCAGATACGCAGTATTTT
J: TRBJ1-2; V: TRBV6-2/TRBV6-3; D: TRBD1; size: many; CDR3: CASSPRRGTGLRPVYGYTF; DNA: TGTGCCAGCAGTCCTAGACGAGGGACAGGCCTTCGGCCCGTCTATGGCTACACCTTC
J: TRBJ1-1; V: TRBV6-2/TRBV6-3; D: .; size: .; CDR3: CASRAPGNTDAFF; DNA: TGTGCCAGCAGAGCACCGGGGAACACTGATGCTTTCTTT
J: TRBJ2-7; V: TRBV10-3; D: .; size: many; CDR3: CAISESGGAAYEQYF; DNA: TGTGCCATCAGTGAGTCTGGCGGGGCAGCCTACGAGCAGTACTTC
J: TRBJ2-7; V: TRBV29-1; D: .; size: many; CDR3: CSVVLDLGEQYF; DNA: TGCAGCGTTGTTCTAGATCTGGGGGAGCAGTACTTC
J: TRBJ2-7; V: TRBV5-1; D: .; size: .; CDR3: CASSLQPSDRFLYEQYF; DNA: TGCGCCAGCAGCCTACAGCCCTCCGACAGGTTTCTCTACGAGCAGTACTTC
J: TRBJ1-2; V: TRBV6-1; D: TRBD1; size: many; CDR3: CASRGTAFYGYTF; DNA: TGTGCCAGCAGGGGGACAGCCTTCTATGGCTACACCTTC
J: TRBJ1-2; V: TRBV29-1; D: .; size: few; CDR3: CSVWDTGSNYGYTF; DNA: TGCAGCGTATGGGATACAGGGAGTAACTATGGCTACACCTTC
J: TRBJ2-6; V: TRBV19; D: .; size: .; CDR3: CASSKGGSNSGANVLTF; DNA: TGTGCCAGTAGTAAAGGAGGAAGCAACTCTGGGGCCAACGTCCTGACTTTC
J: TRBJ2-5; V: TRBV4-1; D: TRBD1; size: few; CDR3: CASSPSITRTGKETQYF; DNA: TGCGCCAGCAGCCCCTCCATAACTCGGACAGGCAAAGAGACCCAGTACTTC
J: TRBJ2-2; V: TRBV24-1; D: .; size: .; CDR3: CATSDPGTNANTGELFF; DNA: TGTGCCACCAGTGATCCGGGGACCAATGCGAACACCGGGGAGCTGTTTTTT
J: TRBJ1-1; V: TRBV15; D: .; size: .; CDR3: CATRDGTLNTEAFF; DNA: TGTGCCACACGGGACGGTACCTTGAACACTGAAGCTTTCTTT
J: TRBJ1-1; V: TRBV27; D: TRBD1; size: .; CDR3: CASYPSGRGQGAEAFF; DNA: TGTGCCAGCTACCCATCCGGGAGGGGACAGGGTGCTGAAGCTTTCTTT
J: TRBJ2-7; V: TRBV9; D: TRBD2; size: many; CDR3: CASSVGTSGPYEQYF; DNA: TGTGCCAGCAGCGTAGGGACTAGCGGACCCTACGAGCAGTACTTC
J: TRBJ1-3; V: TRBV15; D: .; size: .; CDR3: CATSRGHGNTIYF; DNA: TGTGCCACCAGCAGAGGTCACGGAAACACCATATATTTT
J: TRBJ1-2; V: TRBV28; D: .; size: .; CDR3: CASRFFASVYGYTF; DNA: TGTGCCAGTAGGTTTTTTGCTTCGGTATATGGCTACACCTTC
J: TRBJ2-7; V: TRBV4-2; D: .; size: many; CDR3: CASSQGVAPSYEQYF; DNA: TGTGCCAGCAGCCAAGGAGTAGCGCCTTCCTACGAGCAGTACTTC